Listed here are 30 T cell receptor beta chains from one sample, sequenced in a study of blood T cells in healthy people across ages. The second PCR ran about 6 to 12 cycles with a sample-barcoded 5' primer and J-beta primers. TCRdb processed the 5' RACE reads anew with MiXCR; each CDR3 protein has one entry. This sample yields 1.5 million or so distinct CDR3 sequences, of which about 43% are seen a single time; roughly 8.2% belongs to the top ten. Sequences were obtained from blood. The receptors originated from a woman aged 18-30 years in good health.

In its sample, this clonotype was seen a few times. V gene TRBV7-9 combines with J gene TRBJ2-1, with a tentative D call TRBD2 (6 bases). This CDR3 spans 16 amino acids. V was clipped by 1 base and J by 0 bases, with 10 bases between them. Germline-derived CDR1 and CDR2 are SEHNR and FQNEAQ (reference sequence). The CDR3 DNA follows: TGTGCCAGCAGCTTAGGGGACTTCCCCTCCTACAATGAGCAGTTCTTC. It encodes CASSLGDFPSYNEQFF.

The table lists this clonotype with a count of one. A much larger clonotype is one base distant, so this may be a read error. The chain has TRBV6-2 or TRBV6-3 and TRBJ2-3; possible D gene TRBD1, 6 bases. The CDR3 runs 12 residues. Germline CDR1 reads MNHEY; CDR2 reads SVGEGT. The CDR3: CASTGDTDAQYF. For the CDR3, the DNA is TGTGCCAGCACTGGGGACACAGATGCGCAGTATTTT.

The J gene is TRBJ2-4, the V gene TRBV12-5; 11 positions agree with TRBD1. From germline, CDR1 is LGHNT and CDR2 FRNRAP. This CDR3 comprises 20 residues. V lost 2 bases and J lost 0; bases outside the gene matches: 12. Here the CDR3 DNA reads TGTGCTAGTGGTTTGTTATCGGACAGGGGGCTTTACTCAGCCAAAAACATTCAGTACTTC. The encoded protein is CASGLLSDRGLYSAKNIQYF.

The sample holds a few counts of this clonotype. The V and J genes are TRBV3-1 and TRBJ1-2; 11 bases match TRBD1. The CDR3 sequence is 18 residues long. Germline-derived CDR1 and CDR2 are LGHDT and YNNKEL (reference sequence). Trimming at V came to 5 bases and at J to 2 bases, leaving 13 bases not matched to a gene. The CDR3 loop is CASSSRTGGNLANYGYTF. CDR3 in DNA: TGTGCCAGCAGCTCCCGGACAGGGGGCAACCTGGCAAACTATGGCTACACCTTC.

This clonotype came up many times. The CDR3 DNA reads as TGTGCCAGCAGTTCTACAGCGGAGAGCTCCTACAATGAGCAGTTCTTC. Translation gives CASSSTAESSYNEQFF. The chain couples TRBV7-2 to TRBJ2-1, with a possible D match to TRBD2 (5 bases). From germline, CDR1 is SGHTA and CDR2 FQGNSA. This CDR3 is 16 amino acids long. The V gene lost 6 bases and the J gene lost 0 bases, with 15 bases spanning the gap.

CDR3 protein: CASSISGGAVGNEQFF. For the CDR3, the DNA is TGTGCCAGCAGCATTAGCGGGGGGGCTGTCGGGAATGAGCAGTTCTTC. V is TRBV9 and J is TRBJ2-1; 11 positions match TRBD2. This CDR3 comprises 16 residues. Trimming at V came to 4 bases and at J to 7 bases, leaving 10 bases not matched to a gene. Germline CDR1 reads SGDLS; CDR2 reads YYNGEE.

The V gene is TRBV10-2, the J gene TRBJ2-7, with 7 nucleotides matching TRBD2. The length of the CDR3 is 15 residues. Germline trimming cut 3 bases from V and 0 bases from J; bases unmatched to any gene: 5. CDR1 is WSHSY and CDR2 is SAAADI in the germline V gene. The CDR3 coding sequence is TGCGCCAGCAGTGACTCGGGAGGTAACTCCTACGAGCAGTACTTC. It codes for CASSDSGGNSYEQYF.

This clonotype was counted once. The rearrangement links TRBV27 to TRBJ2-2; 8 bases map to TRBD2. The CDR3 contains 16 residues. Germline V gene sequence: CDR1 MNHEY, CDR2 SMNVEV (reference sequence). V shed 3 bases and J 2 bases; nucleotides not matched to a gene: 5. CDR3 amino acids: CASSFTGTSNTGELFF. CDR3 nucleotides: TGTGCCAGCAGTTTTACCGGGACTAGTAACACCGGGGAGCTGTTTTTT.

As for this clonotype: Sequence at one end of the junction differs from germline and may be a read error. The rearrangement links TRBV9 to TRBJ2-7, with D unresolved. The CDR3 runs to 14 residues. CDR1 SGDLS and CDR2 YYNGEE come from the germline V gene. The DNA for the CDR3 is TGTGCCAGCAGCGTAGAGGTGGGCCCCTACGAGCAGTACTTT. Protein: CASSVEVGPYEQYF.

V and J are TRBV29-1 and TRBJ1-1; D is possibly TRBD1 (6 bases). CDR1 and CDR2 (germline): SQVTM, ANQGSEA. Trimming removed 5 bases from V and 0 bases from J, with 13 bases in between. The CDR3 is made up of 14 amino acids. The CDR3 nucleotides read TGCAGCGTTTTAGGGGGTTCAATGAACACTGAAGCTTTCTTT. As protein: CSVLGGSMNTEAFF.

In this sample, this clonotype turned up a few times. This chain links TRBV14 with TRBJ2-7, with D uncertain. This CDR3 contains 14 residues. The V and J ends lost 0 bases and 5 bases respectively, with 11 bases between them. The V gene's germline CDR1 is SGHDN and CDR2 FVKESK. The CDR3 loop is CASSQELGFHEQYF. In DNA form, the CDR3 reads TGTGCCAGCAGCCAAGAATTAGGGTTCCACGAGCAGTACTTC.

Here the CDR3 reads CASITPLYNEQYF. The CDR3 DNA reads as TGTGCCAGCATTACTCCTCTTTACAATGAGCAGTACTTC. The genes are TRBV7-8 and TRBJ2-1; D gene unclear. Gene TRBJ2-7 matches the end of the DNA better, so the J call may be wrong. The CDR3 totals 13 residues. CDR1 SGHVS and CDR2 FQNEAQ come from the germline V gene.

The chain carries TRBV2 and TRBJ1-2; 8 nucleotides agree with TRBD1. Germline CDR1 and CDR2: SNHLY and FYNNEI. The CDR3 spans 15 residues. Unmatched junction bases numbered 10, after V lost 6 bases and J lost 4 bases. In DNA, the CDR3 is TGTGCCAGCAGGCGAACAGGACAGGGAGTCTATGGCTACACCTTC. Encoded protein: CASRRTGQGVYGYTF.

This clonotype was found a few times. The rearrangement joins TRBV10-3 to TRBJ2-7; TRBD2 might be the D (5 bases). This CDR3 comprises 13 residues. Germline CDR1 is ENHRY and CDR2 is SYGVKD. The V end was cut by 10 bases, the J end by 5 bases, with 18 bases between. CDR3 DNA: TGTGCCACGAAGACAATACCCGGGGACGAGCAGTACTTC. It is translated as CATKTIPGDEQYF.

This chain connects TRBV4-1 to TRBJ2-1, with D possibly being TRBD1 (6 bases). Trimming pared 1 base from V and 0 bases from J, leaving 19 bases between. CDR1 and CDR2 from the germline V gene are MGHRA and YSYEKL. This CDR3 comprises 19 residues. The CDR3 nucleotides read TGCGCCAGCAGCCAAGTCGACCACAGGGCTATGGGCTCCTACAATGAGCAGTTCTTC. Translation: CASSQVDHRAMGSYNEQFF.

This clonotype was seen only a few times. The chain has TRBV12-5 and TRBJ2-7, with D possibly being TRBD2 (6 bases). Germline loops: CDR1 LGHNT, CDR2 FRNRAP. The CDR3 is made up of 14 amino acids. V lost 1 base and J 0 bases, leaving 7 bases between the germline ends. Here the CDR3 DNA reads TGTGCTAGTGGTTTGGACGGGAGCTCCTACGAGCAGTACTTC. The encoded protein is CASGLDGSSYEQYF.

The rearrangement uses TRBV5-1 and TRBJ2-5, with 15 bases identical to TRBD2. The CDR3 consists of 16 residues. The germline V gene encodes CDR1 SGHRS and CDR2 YFSETQ. V was pared by 4 bases and J by 4 bases, with 5 bases of the junction left unmatched. This chain's CDR3 is CASSEGLAGGLETQYF. The CDR3 coding sequence is TGCGCCAGCAGCGAGGGACTAGCGGGGGGCTTAGAGACCCAGTACTTC.

The gene calls are TRBV5-1 and TRBJ1-1; D gene uncertain. Between the trimmed V and J ends, which lost 9 bases and 2 bases, there was a span of 14 bases. Germline loops: CDR1 SGHRS, CDR2 YFSETQ. The CDR3 contains 13 residues. The CDR3 here is CATRTPGNTEAFF. CDR3 nucleotide sequence: TGCGCCACCCGAACCCCGGGAAACACTGAAGCTTTCTTT.

The chain combines TRBV7-2 with TRBJ2-3; 8 nucleotides agree with TRBD1. V dropped 5 bases and J dropped 0; count of bases not matched to a gene: 7. The CDR3 totals 16 residues. Germline CDR1 is SGHTA and CDR2 is FQGNSA. Here the CDR3 DNA reads TGTGCCAGCAGCAAGAGGACAGGGCCAAGCACAGATACGCAGTATTTT. Residues: CASSKRTGPSTDTQYF.

J is TRBJ2-7 and V is TRBV12-3 or TRBV12-4; 7 nucleotides line up with TRBD2. The junction had 9 bases not matched to a gene; V was cut back by 5 bases and J by 5 bases. The CDR3 has 14 residues. Here the CDR3 DNA reads TGTGCCAGCAGTCGGGAGGCAGGGTATGACGAGCAGTACTTC. As protein: CASSREAGYDEQYF.

This chain uses TRBV21-1 with TRBJ2-3; whether TRBD2, the table's D call, matches the DNA was not checked. TRBV21-1 is annotated as a pseudogene. The CDR3 length is 20 residues. CDR3 sequence: CASSKNPEGQAEQGTDTQYF. The CDR3 DNA is TGTGCCAGCAGCAAAAATCCCGAGGGTCAAGCGGAGCAGGGCACAGATACGCAGTATTTT.

This clonotype was counted between two and nine times. The J gene is TRBJ2-7, the V gene TRBV6-1, with D possibly being TRBD2 (6 bases). This CDR3 has 12 amino acids. Trimming took off 4 bases at V and 6 bases at J, with 10 bases between the two ends. The germline V gene has CDR1 MNHNS and CDR2 SASEGT. CDR3 DNA: TGTGCCAGCAGTGTACTAGCCAGCGAGCAGTACTTC. The encoded protein is CASSVLASEQYF.

This clonotype was detected a few times. The chain uses TRBV20-1 and TRBJ1-1; D call uncertain. The CDR3 is 12 residues long. Deletions cut 1 base from V and 5 bases from J, with 8 bases between. Looked up from germline, CDR1 is DFQATT and CDR2 is SNEGSKA (reference sequence). The CDR3 DNA reads TGCAGTGCTAGAGCTCGGGAGACTGAAGCTTTCTTT. Translation: CSARARETEAFF.

The chain has TRBV9 and TRBJ2-1; D perhaps matches TRBD2 (5 bases). The DNA matches TRBJ2-7 better at its end, which makes the J call doubtful. The CDR3 loop spans 16 amino acids. The germline CDR1 and CDR2 sequences are SGDLS and YYNGEE. The CDR3 DNA follows: TGTGCCAGCAGCGTAGAGCTAGCCACCTCCTACAATGAGCAGTACTTC. Protein product: CASSVELATSYNEQYF.

This clonotype was detected a few times. The chain links TRBV29-1 to TRBJ1-2; no clear D. Germline CDR1 SQVTM, CDR2 ANQGSEA. The V gene lost 4 bases and the J gene lost 7 bases, with 16 bases spanning the gap. The CDR3 sequence is 13 residues long. The CDR3 nucleotides read TGCAGCGTTGTAGGCAGGTTGACTGGTGGCTACACCTTC. Its protein product is CSVVGRLTGGYTF. Based on the CDR3 plus reference TRBV29-1 and TRBJ1-2, the full variable domain is SAVISQKPSRDICQRGTSLTIQCQVDSQVTMMFWYRQQPGQSLTLIATANQGSEATYESGFVIDKFPISRPNLTFSTLTVSNMSPEDSSIYLCSVVGRLTGGYTFGSGTRLTVV.

This clonotype was counted between two and nine times. The genes are TRBV28 and TRBJ2-5; 7 bases line up with TRBD1. This CDR3 contains 16 residues. With V trimmed by 3 bases and J by 2 bases, 9 bases remained unmatched. Germline V gene data show CDR1 as MDHEN and CDR2 as SYDVKM. The CDR3 region has the DNA TGTGCCAGCAGTTTTATGACAGGGAGAGGGCAAGAGACCCAGTACTTC. Its translation: CASSFMTGRGQETQYF. Full variable domain (rest looked up from reference TRBV28 and TRBJ2-5): DVKVTQSSRYLVKRTGEKVFLECVQDMDHENMFWYRQDPGLGLRLIYFSYDVKMKEKGDIPEGYSVSREKKERFSLILESASTNQTSMYLCASSFMTGRGQETQYFGPGTRLLVL.

This clonotype has just a few counts. This rearrangement joins TRBV20-1 to TRBJ2-1; 12 nucleotides line up with TRBD2. The CDR3 runs 14 residues. The germline V gene encodes CDR1 DFQATT and CDR2 SNEGSKA (reference sequence). The ends lost 3 bases at V and 10 bases at J; junction bases unmatched: 7. The CDR3 here is CSARTSGGLPEQFF. The CDR3, as DNA: TGCAGTGCTAGGACTAGCGGGGGCTTGCCCGAGCAGTTCTTC.

Notes on this clonotype: This may be a read error, as it is one base from a much larger clone. In DNA form, the CDR3 reads TGTGCCAGCACCTGGACAGGGGGGATGAACACTGAAGCTTTCTTT. It specifies CASTWTGGMNTEAFF. V is TRBV12-3 or TRBV12-4 and J is TRBJ1-1, with TRBD1 matching 10 bases. Germline trimming cut 7 bases from V and 0 bases from J; bases unmatched to any gene: 5. The CDR3 consists of 15 residues.

This clonotype has more than one count but fewer than ten. The chain has TRBV12-3 or TRBV12-4 and TRBJ2-2; D remains unclear. The CDR3 consists of 13 residues. The V and J ends lost 6 bases and 7 bases respectively, with 12 bases between them. CDR3: CASRPALGGELFF. The CDR3 nucleotides read TGTGCCAGCAGACCCGCCCTGGGCGGGGAGCTGTTTTTT.

This chain joins TRBV6-1 and TRBJ2-3; 9 nucleotides match TRBD2. Trimming took 7 bases from V and 4 from J; bases not matched to a gene: 9. Germline-derived CDR1 and CDR2 are MNHNS and SASEGT. There are 15 residues in the CDR3. The CDR3 reads CASNTLAGRPDTQYF. The CDR3 DNA reads as TGTGCCAGCAACACGCTAGCGGGGCGCCCAGATACGCAGTATTTT.